A selection of T cell receptor beta chains follows, all from one sample in a study of T cell clonotyping in hematopoietic cell transplantation. Assay: immunoSEQ multiplex PCR; the TCRdb copy retains only in-frame clones and omits some. The sample lists more than 40,000 clones, approximately 95% occurring once. The specimen sequenced was peripheral blood mononuclear cells. The receptors here all came from a young man in good health. Some clones in this sample may be carry-over from other donors' samples. CDR3s include the opening cysteine and the closing phenylalanine or tryptophan. Fields, in order: J gene, V gene, clone size, D gene, CDR3 DNA, CDR3 protein. D genes are given only for firm matches. For some rows the clone size is stated as once, few or many, or as a class when expanded; others skip it.

j_call: TRBJ1-5
v_call: TRBV4-1
clone_size: NA
d_call: NA
cdr3_nt: TGCGCCAGCAGCCAGAGCCCGATGGGTAATCAGCCCCAGCATTTT
cdr3_aa: CASSQSPMGNQPQHF

j_call: TRBJ1-1
v_call: TRBV30
clone_size: once
d_call: NA
cdr3_nt: TGTGCCTGGAGGGAACCTCACACTGAAGCTTTCTTT
cdr3_aa: CAWREPHTEAFF

j_call: TRBJ1-2
v_call: TRBV19
clone_size: NA
d_call: NA
cdr3_nt: TGTGCCAGTAGTATTGGGACCTCTTATGGCTACACCTTC
cdr3_aa: CASSIGTSYGYTF

j_call: TRBJ2-1
v_call: TRBV11-3
clone_size: NA
d_call: NA
cdr3_nt: TGTGCCAGCCGGATTAATAGGGACAATGAGCAGTTCTTC
cdr3_aa: CASRINRDNEQFF

j_call: TRBJ2-7
v_call: TRBV11-3
clone_size: NA
d_call: NA
cdr3_nt: TGTGCCAGCAGCCCCCAGGCTGGGTCGACAGCCTACGAGCAGTACTTC
cdr3_aa: CASSPQAGSTAYEQYF

j_call: TRBJ2-7
v_call: TRBV28
clone_size: NA
d_call: TRBD1
cdr3_nt: TGTGCCAGCAGCAACCACCGCGGGACAGGGGGAAACGAGCAGTACTTC
cdr3_aa: CASSNHRGTGGNEQYF

j_call: TRBJ2-7
v_call: TRBV6-5
clone_size: once
d_call: NA
cdr3_nt: TGTGCCAGCAGGAAGCAGAGCTCCTACGAGCAGTACTTC
cdr3_aa: CASRKQSSYEQYF

j_call: TRBJ2-1
v_call: TRBV11-3
clone_size: NA
d_call: NA
cdr3_nt: TGTGCCAGCAGCCGGGTGGGATATTACAATGAGCAGTTCTTC
cdr3_aa: CASSRVGYYNEQFF

j_call: TRBJ1-2
v_call: TRBV27
clone_size: NA
d_call: TRBD1
cdr3_nt: TGTGCCAGCAGTTTGCAGACAGGGGGCTATGGCTACACCTTC
cdr3_aa: CASSLQTGGYGYTF

j_call: TRBJ1-2
v_call: TRBV27
clone_size: NA
d_call: TRBD1
cdr3_nt: TGTGCCAGCAGTTTACTAGCGAGGGGGCCCCATGGCTACACCTTC
cdr3_aa: CASSLLARGPHGYTF

j_call: TRBJ2-1
v_call: TRBV4-1
clone_size: NA
d_call: TRBD1
cdr3_nt: TGCGCCAGCAGCCCGTTCCCCGGGGGGGACAGGGGGTCTATTAATGAGCAGTTCTTC
cdr3_aa: CASSPFPGGDRGSINEQFF

j_call: TRBJ1-2
v_call: TRBV19
clone_size: NA
d_call: NA
cdr3_nt: TGTGCCAGTAGTCCTCAGAACAACTATGGCTACACCTTC
cdr3_aa: CASSPQNNYGYTF

j_call: TRBJ1-5
v_call: TRBV19
clone_size: NA
d_call: NA
cdr3_nt: TGTGCCAGTACTCCCATTTTTACTTATAGCAATCAGCCCCAGCATTTT
cdr3_aa: CASTPIFTYSNQPQHF

j_call: TRBJ1-4
v_call: TRBV11-2
clone_size: NA
d_call: TRBD1
cdr3_nt: TGTGCCAGCAGCTTAGGCAGGGGGGGTGAAAAACTGTTTTTT
cdr3_aa: CASSLGRGGEKLFF

j_call: TRBJ2-5
v_call: TRBV4-1
clone_size: NA
d_call: NA
cdr3_nt: TGCGCCAGCAGCCAAGGGATTTTTGAGACCCAGTACTTC
cdr3_aa: CASSQGIFETQYF

j_call: TRBJ1-1
v_call: TRBV7-6
clone_size: once
d_call: NA
cdr3_nt: TGTGCCAGCAGCTTACTCGGTGACCCTGAAGCTTTCTTT
cdr3_aa: CASSLLGDPEAFF

j_call: TRBJ1-1
v_call: TRBV7-2
clone_size: NA
d_call: NA
cdr3_nt: TGTGCCAGCAGTACCGGGACTTCCACTGAAGCTTTCTTT
cdr3_aa: CASSTGTSTEAFF

j_call: TRBJ1-1
v_call: TRBV11-2
clone_size: NA
d_call: NA
cdr3_nt: TGTGCCAGCAGCTTAGGGGTTTGGGGGTCGGGTACTGAAGCTTTCTTT
cdr3_aa: CASSLGVWGSGTEAFF

j_call: TRBJ2-5
v_call: TRBV4-3
clone_size: NA
d_call: NA
cdr3_nt: TGCGCCAGCAGCCAAGTCCGACAGGGAGGGGAGACCCAGTACTTC
cdr3_aa: CASSQVRQGGETQYF

j_call: TRBJ1-1
v_call: TRBV6-5
clone_size: NA
d_call: NA
cdr3_nt: TGTGCCAGCAGTTTCGGAGGTTACAACACTGAAGCTTTCTTT
cdr3_aa: CASSFGGYNTEAFF

j_call: TRBJ2-7
v_call: TRBV9
clone_size: NA
d_call: NA
cdr3_nt: TGTGCCAGCAGCGCTCGGGACCTAGACTACGAGCAGTACTTC
cdr3_aa: CASSARDLDYEQYF

j_call: TRBJ1-2
v_call: TRBV6-5
clone_size: NA
d_call: NA
cdr3_nt: TGTGCCAGCAGTTATTCCGGTCCGGGCGGCTACACCTTC
cdr3_aa: CASSYSGPGGYTF

j_call: TRBJ1-4
v_call: TRBV19
clone_size: NA
d_call: NA
cdr3_nt: TGTGCCAGTAGTGGCTGGGGGAGGAGTAATGAAAAACTGTTTTTT
cdr3_aa: CASSGWGRSNEKLFF

j_call: TRBJ1-1
v_call: TRBV29-1
clone_size: NA
d_call: TRBD1
cdr3_nt: TGCAGCGGGGGGGGACAGATGAACACTGAAGCTTTCTTT
cdr3_aa: CSGGGQMNTEAFF

j_call: TRBJ1-5
v_call: TRBV2
clone_size: NA
d_call: NA
cdr3_nt: TGTGCCAGCAGTTTCCGGGACACCAATCAGCCCCAGCATTTT
cdr3_aa: CASSFRDTNQPQHF

j_call: TRBJ2-1
v_call: TRBV7-9
clone_size: NA
d_call: TRBD2
cdr3_nt: TGTGCCAGCAGCTTCGGACTAGCGGGAGGAAATGAGCAGTTCTTC
cdr3_aa: CASSFGLAGGNEQFF

j_call: TRBJ2-2
v_call: TRBV29-1
clone_size: NA
d_call: NA
cdr3_nt: TGCAGCGTTGCCCACCAAAAAACTTCGAACACCGGGGAGCTGTTTTTT
cdr3_aa: CSVAHQKTSNTGELFF

j_call: TRBJ2-7
v_call: TRBV7-8
clone_size: NA
d_call: TRBD1
cdr3_nt: TGTGCCAGCAGCTTGACCGGGACAGCTACCTACGAGCAGTACTTC
cdr3_aa: CASSLTGTATYEQYF

j_call: TRBJ1-1
v_call: TRBV10-3
clone_size: NA
d_call: NA
cdr3_nt: TGTGCCATCAGTACAGAGAACACTGAAGCTTTCTTT
cdr3_aa: CAISTENTEAFF

j_call: TRBJ2-5
v_call: TRBV18
clone_size: NA
d_call: NA
cdr3_nt: TGTGCCAGCTCACCAGCATACGGGGGACAAGAGACCCAGTACTTC
cdr3_aa: CASSPAYGGQETQYF

j_call: TRBJ1-5
v_call: TRBV19
clone_size: NA
d_call: NA
cdr3_nt: TGTGCCAGTATAGGGTCTGAACCAGGACAGCCCCAGCATTTT
cdr3_aa: CASIGSEPGQPQHF

j_call: TRBJ1-2
v_call: TRBV5-6
clone_size: NA
d_call: NA
cdr3_nt: TGTGCCAGCAGCTCCTACAGGGACTCGTACACCTTC
cdr3_aa: CASSSYRDSYTF

j_call: TRBJ2-3
v_call: TRBV5-8
clone_size: NA
d_call: TRBD2
cdr3_nt: TGTGCCAGCAGCTTGGGGGGACTAGGCACAGATACGCAGTATTTT
cdr3_aa: CASSLGGLGTDTQYF

j_call: TRBJ2-7
v_call: TRBV19
clone_size: NA
d_call: NA
cdr3_nt: TGTGCCAGTAGTACGGCGGTGAGCTCCTACGAGCAGTACTTC
cdr3_aa: CASSTAVSSYEQYF

j_call: TRBJ2-7
v_call: TRBV6-5
clone_size: NA
d_call: TRBD2
cdr3_nt: TGTGCCAGCAGACCACTAGCGGGAGTGGGAGAGCAGTACTTC
cdr3_aa: CASRPLAGVGEQYF

j_call: TRBJ1-2
v_call: TRBV11-2
clone_size: NA
d_call: NA
cdr3_nt: TGTGCCAGCAGCTGGCAGATACAGGATGGCTACACCTTC
cdr3_aa: CASSWQIQDGYTF

j_call: TRBJ2-7
v_call: TRBV7-2
clone_size: NA
d_call: NA
cdr3_nt: TGTGCCAGCAGCTTAGGGGGATCGACAGGTTACGAGCAGTACTTC
cdr3_aa: CASSLGGSTGYEQYF

j_call: TRBJ2-7
v_call: TRBV27
clone_size: NA
d_call: NA
cdr3_nt: TGTGCCAGCAGTTCGACGGGCGTGGGCGGGCGGTCCTACGAGCAGTACTTC
cdr3_aa: CASSSTGVGGRSYEQYF

j_call: TRBJ1-4
v_call: TRBV9
clone_size: NA
d_call: NA
cdr3_nt: TGTGCCAGCAGCCCGGGGGGTCAAGGGGAAAAACTGTTTTTT
cdr3_aa: CASSPGGQGEKLFF

j_call: TRBJ2-7
v_call: TRBV5-1
clone_size: NA
d_call: NA
cdr3_nt: TGCGCCAGCAGCTTGGGCAGGGACGCATCCTACGAGCAGTACTTC
cdr3_aa: CASSLGRDASYEQYF